The TCR beta chain described here comes from a study of T cell responses to AZD1222 COVID-19 vaccine. General study points: Two doses of AZD1222 preceded a rise in Spike-specific TCR breadth and depth. No repertoire was sampled before or during the peak T cell response, only after it.

Germline assignment: CDR1 SQVTM and CDR2 ANQGSEA. CDR3 length: 13 amino acids. V lost 6 bases and J lost 3, with 14 bases in between. Sequencing used immunoSEQ multiplex PCR; TCRdb keeps in-frame clones, though not all of them. Among just over 150,000 clones, less than 90% were seen once, and the ten largest hold 5.5% to 8.5%. For this clone: The antigen remains unidentified.

The starting material was peripheral blood, obtained after recovery from COVID-19. The chain links TRBV29-1 to TRBJ1-1; D perhaps matches TRBD1 (5 bases). The origin of this receptor is an adult who had recovered from COVID-19. For the CDR3, the DNA is TGCAGCGTGAGAACCAGGGAATACACTGAAGCTTTCTTT. This codes for CSVRTREYTEAFF.